Listed below are T cell receptor beta chains from one sample, sequenced in a study of chronic HIV infection and antiretroviral therapy. TCRdb re-called the 5' RACE reads with MiXCR, one entry per CDR3 protein. The sample shows 45,000 to 60,000 distinct CDR3 sequences, about 20% of them seen only once. Sequenced input: peripheral blood. All receptors derive from an adult who had HIV and had not received antiretroviral therapy, or was an uninfected healthy control (not recorded which). CDR3s include the opening cysteine and the closing phenylalanine or tryptophan. D genes are given only for firm matches. Clone size is given for some rows only: seen once, a few or many times, or a class if the clone is expanded.

V gene	clone size	J gene	D gene	CDR3 protein	CDR3 DNA
TRBV11-1	few	TRBJ2-1	NA	CASSLRSGASNEQFF	TGTGCCAGCAGCTTAAGGTCAGGGGCTTCGAATGAGCAGTTCTTC
TRBV29-1	NA	TRBJ1-2	NA	CSTFGSRGGYTF	TGCAGCACGTTTGGATCCAGGGGAGGCTACACCTTC
TRBV28	few	TRBJ2-1	TRBD2	CASSPRSWEGMNEQFF	TGTGCCAGCAGTCCCCGGTCGTGGGAGGGCATGAATGAGCAGTTCTTC
TRBV20-1	NA	TRBJ2-1	TRBD1	CSARERGLGYNEQFF	TGCAGTGCTAGAGAAAGGGGGCTGGGCTACAATGAGCAGTTCTTC
TRBV10-2	few	TRBJ1-1	NA	CASSESTWAFF	TGCGCCAGCAGTGAAAGCACATGGGCTTTCTTT
TRBV28	few	TRBJ2-5	TRBD2	CASTIFLGTSGSQTQYF	TGTGCCAGCACCATCTTTCTTGGGACTAGCGGGAGTCAGACCCAGTACTTC
TRBV4-1	NA	TRBJ2-3	NA	CASSQDRVRAATDTQYF	TGCGCCAGCAGCCAAGATCGGGTGCGAGCGGCCACAGATACGCAGTATTTT
TRBV29-1	few	TRBJ1-1	NA	CSVEILGSRGAEAFF	TGCAGCGTTGAAATTCTGGGGAGTAGGGGGGCTGAAGCTTTCTTT
TRBV28	NA	TRBJ1-1	TRBD1	CASSSTGPLNTEAFF	TGTGCCAGCAGTTCGACAGGGCCGTTAAACACTGAAGCTTTCTTT
TRBV7-2	few	TRBJ2-3	TRBD1	CASSLVEIRGPHTDTQYF	TGTGCCAGCAGCTTAGTAGAGATCAGGGGGCCCCACACAGATACGCAGTATTTT
TRBV6-5	NA	TRBJ2-3	NA	CASSYSRGGTDTQYF	TGTGCCAGCAGTTACTCCCGCGGGGGCACAGATACGCAGTATTTT
TRBV28	few	TRBJ1-4	NA	CASSPLGRGVTNEKLFF	TGTGCCAGCAGCCCTCTCGGAAGGGGAGTCACTAATGAAAAACTGTTTTTT
TRBV20-1	few	TRBJ1-1	NA	CSARDMGGLGTEAFF	TGCAGTGCTAGAGATATGGGGGGGCTTGGCACTGAAGCTTTCTTT
TRBV29-1	NA	TRBJ1-1	NA	CSVAQSLNTEAFF	TGCAGCGTCGCACAGAGTTTGAACACTGAAGCTTTCTTT
TRBV5-1	few	TRBJ2-3	TRBD2	CASSPGLAGFTDTQYF	TGCGCCAGCAGCCCGGGACTAGCGGGTTTCACAGATACGCAGTATTTT
TRBV20-1	NA	TRBJ1-6	NA	CSARDHLLSSHNSPLHF	TGCAGTGCTAGAGATCACCTCTTAAGCTCCCATAATTCACCCCTCCACTTT
TRBV28	NA	TRBJ1-3	NA	CASSLITGNLGGIYF	TGTGCCAGCAGTTTAATAACCGGAAACCTCGGAGGTATATATTTT
TRBV10-3	NA	TRBJ2-1	TRBD2	CAISDPTSGNEQFF	TGTGCCATCAGTGATCCCACTAGCGGTAATGAGCAGTTCTTC
TRBV25-1	few	TRBJ1-1	TRBD1	CASLPDRGNTEAFF	TGTGCCAGCTTGCCGGACAGGGGTAACACTGAAGCTTTCTTT
TRBV4-1	few	TRBJ1-2	TRBD1	CASSRWDRDGYTF	TGCGCCAGCAGCCGGTGGGACAGGGATGGCTACACCTTC
TRBV9	NA	TRBJ2-5	TRBD2	CASSASGRGETQYF	TGTGCCAGCAGCGCTAGCGGGAGGGGTGAGACCCAGTACTTC
TRBV28	few	TRBJ1-5	NA	CASSFYGAGSNQPQHF	TGTGCCAGCAGTTTTTATGGGGCTGGGAGTAATCAGCCCCAGCATTTT
TRBV4-1	few	TRBJ2-2	NA	CASSPRGTRELFF	TGCGCCAGCAGCCCGAGGGGGACAAGGGAGCTGTTTTTT
TRBV28	few	TRBJ1-1	NA	CASRARAPGTEAFF	TGTGCCAGCAGGGCCCGGGCCCCGGGCACTGAAGCTTTCTTT